This T cell receptor (beta chain) was obtained from a study of CD8 T cells in Susac syndrome (dated by TCRdb to about 2019). About the study as a whole: The study used repertoire sequencing to test whether antigen drove CD8+ T cell activation and differentiation in Susac syndrome. CD8+ T cell repertoire clonality was compared between more than ten healthy donors, around 14 Susac syndrome patients and around 15 multiple sclerosis patients.

RNA was extracted using the RNeasy kit, and roughly 0.5 to 1 ug of the RNA was reverse transcribed with random hexamers. The immunoSEQ multiplex PCR assay, which covers 54 Vbeta and 13 Jbeta segments, was used to amplify TCR beta CDR3 regions. PCR amplification bias was corrected by using a synthetic template baseline for primer optimization and computational correction. From the authors' description of their analysis: Only productive sequences were kept, with reads annotated to V, D and J genes according to IMGT and analyzed in immunoSEQ Analyzer. Clonality was calculated as one minus the Shannon entropy normalized by log2 of the number of productive unique sequences. For each patient and control, public and private clones were evaluated among the 100 most prevalent clones. A clone was defined as Susac-specific if it was absent from the healthy and MS cohorts, from around 960 published viral clones and from other ImmuneACCESS disease sequences. Starting from the raw public reads, TCRdb applied fastp trimming at Q25, assembled clones with MiXCR and retained in-frame beta chains. Records with the same CDR3 protein are collapsed into one entry carrying the most frequent genes and DNA. The V and J calls were not made by the authors but by TCRdb's processing. Present in this sample are 77,000 or so distinct CDR3 sequences, approximately 95% of which were seen just once. Jointly, the top ten make up roughly 0.42% of the sample.

The cysteine opens and the phenylalanine closes a CDR3 of 15 amino acids. Only the CDR3 DNA is retained, 45 bases long and in frame from the first base. Looking up the germline V gene yields CDR1 MGHRA and CDR2 YSYEKL. Ends trimmed: V by 3 bases, J by 5 bases; bases unmatched to a gene: 9. Peripheral blood CD8+ and CD4+ T cells from healthy donors, Susac syndrome patients and multiple sclerosis patients were profiled using high-throughput TCR beta sequencing. Multiple sclerosis controls were treatment-naive patients with stable or active relapsing-remitting disease fulfilling revised McDonald criteria. Bulk CD8+ and CD4+ T cells were purified by magnetic negative isolation, whereas CD8+ TEMRA cells were enriched by FACS. Blood was collected in EDTA tubes and processed within 24 hours, with PBMCs isolated through density gradient centrifugation. PBMCs intended for TCR sequencing were cryopreserved in liquid nitrogen and were subsequently thawed in a 37 degrees C water bath. Purity of sorted or isolated CD4+, CD8+ and CD8+ TEMRA cells was at least 90%.

A note on this clonotype: Its target antigen remains unknown. No base qualities exist here, and no much larger clone lies one base off it.

Summary of the overall study and its limitations: The number of individuals in the TCR sequencing and HLA analysis was acknowledged as relatively small.

The sequenced material came from CD8+ T cells from PBMCs. The receptor chain draws on TRBV4-1 and TRBJ1-1, and TRBD1 aligns with 7 junction nucleotides. This sequence originates from a human donor with multiple sclerosis. The DNA sequence is as follows: TGCGCCAGCAGCCAGATGGCAGGGGGGAAGACTGAAGCTTTCTTT. Its translation is CASSQMAGGKTEAFF.